This TCR beta chain was found in a study of CD8 T cells in ankylosing spondylitis. With respect to this clonotype: Its antigen is still unknown.

Regarding the study as a whole: Ankylosing spondylitis blood appeared to be characterized by a TCR beta motif of several highly homologous variants.

Each CDR3 protein is one row after TCRdb ran MiXCR on the 5' RACE reads. This table has roughly 370,000 distinct CDR3 sequences, about a fifth appearing once. Sequencing was carried out using blood, either unsorted or a sorted T cell fraction (not recorded which). The receptor comes from a male donor with ankylosing spondylitis.

The CDR3 bases are TGTGCCAGCAGTTTAAAAGCAGGGGAAAACATTCAGTACTTC. Protein product: CASSLKAGENIQYF. The chain uses TRBV12-3 or TRBV12-4 and TRBJ2-4; D possibly corresponds to TRBD1 (6 bases). V gave up 2 bases and J gave up 5 bases, with 10 bases separating them. The CDR3 runs 14 residues.